One sample yielded the 3 T cell receptor beta chains listed below, sequenced in a study of CD8 T cells in Susac syndrome. RNA was extracted with the RNeasy kit, and a quantity of about 0.5 to 1 ug was reverse transcribed using random hexamers. Each CDR3 protein gets one entry after TCRdb re-called the immunoSEQ multiplex PCR reads with MiXCR. Seen here are 150,000 to 180,000 distinct CDR3 sequences, roughly 95% observed once, and the top ten hold about 0.17%. What was sequenced was CD4+ T cells from PBMCs. The receptors originated from a human donor with Susac syndrome.

CDR3 protein: CASSESGGAGGNTEAFF. Here the CDR3 DNA reads TGTGCCAGCAGTGAATCCGGAGGGGCAGGGGGGAACACTGAAGCTTTCTTT. This sequence joins TRBV2 and TRBJ1-1; TRBD1 aligns across 7 bases. V shed 2 bases, J shed 1 base, and the junction held 10 bases outside the gene matches. The CDR3 loop spans 17 amino acids. Germline CDR1 SNHLY, CDR2 FYNNEI.

The rearrangement uses TRBV29-1 and TRBJ2-5, with D perhaps assigned TRBD1 or TRBD2 (5 bases each). Germline-derived CDR1 and CDR2 are SQVTM and ANQGSEA. The CDR3 covers 11 residues. DNA of the CDR3: TGCACCGGGACCTCCCAAGAGACCCAGTACTTC. It encodes CTGTSQETQYF.

The rearrangement links TRBV10-3 to TRBJ2-7; the D is unclear. From germline, CDR1 is ENHRY and CDR2 SYGVKD. This CDR3 region has 13 residues. Trimming left V 3 bases short and J 7 bases short, with 13 bases between. This CDR3 is CAISDNPRSEQYF. In DNA, the CDR3 is TGTGCCATCAGTGATAACCCTAGGTCAGAGCAGTACTTC.